This TCR beta chain was found in a study of CD4 T cells in relation to SARS-CoV-2 and coronaviruses. Notes on this clone: Its specificity is not known.

The data were produced by immunoSEQ multiplex PCR, yet TCRdb's version contains in-frame clones alone and is incomplete. The table has about 35,000 clones, 70% to 85% seen once; the top ten hold around 6.6%. CDR1 and CDR2 (germline): LNHDA, SQIVND (reference sequence). V lost 9 bases and J lost 0; bases outside the gene matches: 7. CDR3 length: 15 amino acids. Sequenced input: naive CD4+ T cells from PBMCs, cultured in vitro. The sample's subset: naive CD4+ T cells isolated by negative enrichment. The J gene is TRBJ2-2, the V gene TRBV19; 7 bases map to TRBD1. The sequence was obtained from an adult with COVID-19. In DNA, the CDR3 is TGTGCCAGCGATTCGGGACAGCCGAACACCGGGGAGCTGTTTTTT. Translated, it gives CASDSGQPNTGELFF. The full variable domain, its missing parts supplied by reference TRBV19 and TRBJ2-2, is DGGITQSPKYLFRKEGQNVTLSCEQNLNHDAMYWYRQDPGQGLRLIYYSQIVNDFQKGDIAEGYSVSREKKESFPLTVTSAQKNPTAFYLCASDSGQPNTGELFFGEGSRLTVL.